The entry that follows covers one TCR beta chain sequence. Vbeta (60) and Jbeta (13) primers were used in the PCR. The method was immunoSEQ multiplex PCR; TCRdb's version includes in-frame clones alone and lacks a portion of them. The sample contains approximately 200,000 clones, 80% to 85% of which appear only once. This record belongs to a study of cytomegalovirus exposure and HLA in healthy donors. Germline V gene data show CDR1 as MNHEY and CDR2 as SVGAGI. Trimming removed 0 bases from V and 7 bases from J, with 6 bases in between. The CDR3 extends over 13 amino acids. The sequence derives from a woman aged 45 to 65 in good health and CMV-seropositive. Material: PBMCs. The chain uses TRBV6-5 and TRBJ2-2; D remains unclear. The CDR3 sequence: CASSYSDIGELFF. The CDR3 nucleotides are TGTGCCAGCAGTTACTCAGACATCGGGGAGCTGTTTTTT.